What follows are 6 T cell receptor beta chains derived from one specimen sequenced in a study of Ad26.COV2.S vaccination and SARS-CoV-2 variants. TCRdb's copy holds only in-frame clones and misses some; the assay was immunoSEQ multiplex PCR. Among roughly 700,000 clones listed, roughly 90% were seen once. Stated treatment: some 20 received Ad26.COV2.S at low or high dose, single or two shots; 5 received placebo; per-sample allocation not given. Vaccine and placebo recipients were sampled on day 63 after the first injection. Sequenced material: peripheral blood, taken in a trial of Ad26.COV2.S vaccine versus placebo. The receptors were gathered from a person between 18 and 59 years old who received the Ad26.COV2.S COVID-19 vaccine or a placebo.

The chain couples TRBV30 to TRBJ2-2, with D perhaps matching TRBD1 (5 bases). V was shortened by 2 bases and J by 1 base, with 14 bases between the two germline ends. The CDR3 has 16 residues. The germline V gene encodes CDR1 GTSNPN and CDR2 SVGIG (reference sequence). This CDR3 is CAWSSLLRENTGELFF. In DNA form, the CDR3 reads TGTGCCTGGAGTTCGCTCCTCAGGGAGAACACCGGGGAGCTGTTTTTT. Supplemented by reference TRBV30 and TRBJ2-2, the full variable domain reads SQTIHQWPATLVQPVGSPLSLECTVEGTSNPNLYWYRQAAGRGLQLLFYSVGIGQISSEVPQNLSASRPQDRQFILSSKKLLLSDSGFYLCAWSSLLRENTGELFFGEGSRLTVL.

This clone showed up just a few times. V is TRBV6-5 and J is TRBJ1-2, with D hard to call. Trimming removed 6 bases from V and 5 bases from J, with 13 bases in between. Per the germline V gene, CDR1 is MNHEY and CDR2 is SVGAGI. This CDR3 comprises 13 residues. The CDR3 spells CASRTMTDYGYTF. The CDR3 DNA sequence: TGTGCCAGCAGGACAATGACTGATTATGGCTACACCTTC.

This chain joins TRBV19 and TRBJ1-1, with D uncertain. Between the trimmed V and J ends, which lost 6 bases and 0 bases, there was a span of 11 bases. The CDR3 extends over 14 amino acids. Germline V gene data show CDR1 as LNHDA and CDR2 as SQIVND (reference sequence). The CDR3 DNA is TGTGCCAGTAGATGGCTGGGAATGAACACTGAAGCTTTCTTT. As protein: CASRWLGMNTEAFF.

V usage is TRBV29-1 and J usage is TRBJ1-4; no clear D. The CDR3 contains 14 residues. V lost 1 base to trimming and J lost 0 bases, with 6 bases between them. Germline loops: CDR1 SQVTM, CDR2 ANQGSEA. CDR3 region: CSVEGGATNEKLFF. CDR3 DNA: TGCAGCGTTGAAGGGGGAGCAACTAATGAAAAACTGTTTTTT.

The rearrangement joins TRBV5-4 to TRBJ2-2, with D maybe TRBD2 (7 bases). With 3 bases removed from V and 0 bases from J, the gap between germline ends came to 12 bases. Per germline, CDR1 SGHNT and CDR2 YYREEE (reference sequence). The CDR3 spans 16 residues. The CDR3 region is CASSSKGGANTGELFF. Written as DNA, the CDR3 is TGTGCCAGCAGCTCGAAAGGGGGGGCGAACACCGGGGAGCTGTTTTTT.

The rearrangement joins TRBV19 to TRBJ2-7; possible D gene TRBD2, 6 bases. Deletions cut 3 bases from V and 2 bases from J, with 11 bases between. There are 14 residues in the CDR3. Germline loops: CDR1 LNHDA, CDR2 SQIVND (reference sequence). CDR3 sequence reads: CASSMGGSAYEQYF. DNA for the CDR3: TGTGCCAGTAGTATGGGGGGATCAGCCTACGAGCAGTACTTC.